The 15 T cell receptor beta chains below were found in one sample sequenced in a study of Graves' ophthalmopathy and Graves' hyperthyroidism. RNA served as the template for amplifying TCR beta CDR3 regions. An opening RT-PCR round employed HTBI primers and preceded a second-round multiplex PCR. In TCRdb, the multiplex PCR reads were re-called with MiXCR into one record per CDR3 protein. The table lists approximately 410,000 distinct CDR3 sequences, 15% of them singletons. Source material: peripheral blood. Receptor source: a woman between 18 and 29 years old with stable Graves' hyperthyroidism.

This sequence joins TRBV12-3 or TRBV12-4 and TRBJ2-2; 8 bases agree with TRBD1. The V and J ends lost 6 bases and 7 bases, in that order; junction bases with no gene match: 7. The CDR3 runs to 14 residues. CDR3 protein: CASSGQGRGGELFF. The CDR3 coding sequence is TGTGCCAGCAGCGGACAGGGCCGGGGCGGGGAGCTGTTTTTT.

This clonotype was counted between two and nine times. The CDR3 spells CASSLSSTSEAFF. DNA of the CDR3: TGTGCCAGCAGCTTATCTTCAACGAGTGAAGCTTTCTTT. J is TRBJ1-1 and V is TRBV7-2; D ambiguous. V was shortened by 2 bases and J by 7 bases, with 11 bases between the two germline ends. The germline V gene has CDR1 SGHTA and CDR2 FQGNSA. The length of the CDR3 is 13 residues.

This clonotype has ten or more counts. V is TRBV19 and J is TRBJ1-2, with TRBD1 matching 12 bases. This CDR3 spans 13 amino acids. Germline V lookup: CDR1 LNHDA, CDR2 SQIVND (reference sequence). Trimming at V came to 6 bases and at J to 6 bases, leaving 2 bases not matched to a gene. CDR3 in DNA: TGTGCCAGTAGATGGGACAGGGGGCATGGCTACACCTTC. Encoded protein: CASRWDRGHGYTF.

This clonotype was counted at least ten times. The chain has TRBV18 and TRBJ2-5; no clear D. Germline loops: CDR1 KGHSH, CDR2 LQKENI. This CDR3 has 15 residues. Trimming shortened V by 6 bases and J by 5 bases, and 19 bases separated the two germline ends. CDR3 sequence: CASSRPGSHGETQYF. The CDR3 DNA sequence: TGTGCCAGCTCCCGCCCCGGGTCCCACGGGGAGACCCAGTACTTC.

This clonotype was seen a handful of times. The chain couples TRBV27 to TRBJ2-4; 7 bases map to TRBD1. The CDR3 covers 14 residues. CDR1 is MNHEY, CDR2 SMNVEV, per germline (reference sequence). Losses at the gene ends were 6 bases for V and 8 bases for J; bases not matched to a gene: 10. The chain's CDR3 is CASSQGEKPYIQYF. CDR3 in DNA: TGTGCCAGCAGCCAGGGGGAAAAACCCTACATTCAGTACTTC.

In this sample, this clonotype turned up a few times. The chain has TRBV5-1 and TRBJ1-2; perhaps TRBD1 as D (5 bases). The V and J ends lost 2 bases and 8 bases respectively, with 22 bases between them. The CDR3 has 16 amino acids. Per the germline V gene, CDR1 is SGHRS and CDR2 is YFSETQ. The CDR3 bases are TGCGCCAGCAGCTTACACGGGACTACCCAAACGGGGGGCTACACCTTC. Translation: CASSLHGTTQTGGYTF.

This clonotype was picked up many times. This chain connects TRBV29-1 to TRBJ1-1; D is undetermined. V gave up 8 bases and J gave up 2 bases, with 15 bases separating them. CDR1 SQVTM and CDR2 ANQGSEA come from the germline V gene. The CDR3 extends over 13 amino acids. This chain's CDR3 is CSTSHLANTEAFF. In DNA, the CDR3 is TGCAGCACCAGTCACTTGGCTAACACTGAAGCTTTCTTT. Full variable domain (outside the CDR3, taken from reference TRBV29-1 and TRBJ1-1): SAVISQKPSRDICQRGTSLTIQCQVDSQVTMMFWYRQQPGQSLTLIATANQGSEATYESGFVIDKFPISRPNLTFSTLTVSNMSPEDSSIYLCSTSHLANTEAFFGQGTRLTVV.

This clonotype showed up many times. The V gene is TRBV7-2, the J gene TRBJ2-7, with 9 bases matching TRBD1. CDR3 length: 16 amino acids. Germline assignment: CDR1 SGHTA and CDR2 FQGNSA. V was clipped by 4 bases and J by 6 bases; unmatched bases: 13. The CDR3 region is CASSSGRDRELGEQYF. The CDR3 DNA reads TGTGCCAGCAGCTCTGGCCGGGACAGGGAATTAGGCGAGCAGTACTTC.

CDR3 sequence reads: CASSVGSASKTQYF. For the CDR3, the DNA is TGTGCCAGCAGCGTAGGGTCGGCGTCAAAGACCCAGTACTTC. V usage is TRBV9 and J usage is TRBJ2-5, with D hard to call. The V end was cut by 0 bases, the J end by 6 bases, with 12 bases between. There are 14 residues in the CDR3. The germline gives CDR1 SGDLS, CDR2 YYNGEE.

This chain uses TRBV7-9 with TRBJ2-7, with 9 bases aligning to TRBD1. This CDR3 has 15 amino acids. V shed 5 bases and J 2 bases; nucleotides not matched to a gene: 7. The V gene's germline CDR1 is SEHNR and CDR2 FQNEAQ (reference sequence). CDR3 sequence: CASSRGQGFPYEQYF. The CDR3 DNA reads TGTGCCAGCAGCCGAGGACAGGGGTTTCCCTACGAGCAGTACTTC.

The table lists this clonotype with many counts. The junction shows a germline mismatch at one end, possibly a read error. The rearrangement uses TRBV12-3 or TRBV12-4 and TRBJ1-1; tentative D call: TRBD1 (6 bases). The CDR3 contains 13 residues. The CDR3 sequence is CASSTTGPKEGFF. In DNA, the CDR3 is TGTGCCAGCAGCACTACAGGGCCCAAAGAAGGTTTCTTT.

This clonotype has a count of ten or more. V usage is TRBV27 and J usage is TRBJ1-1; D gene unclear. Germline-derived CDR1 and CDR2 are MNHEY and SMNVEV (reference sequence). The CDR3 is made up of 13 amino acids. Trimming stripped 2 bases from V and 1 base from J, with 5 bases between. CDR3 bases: TGTGCCAGCAGTTTACAACCGAACACTGAAGCTTTCTTT. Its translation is CASSLQPNTEAFF.

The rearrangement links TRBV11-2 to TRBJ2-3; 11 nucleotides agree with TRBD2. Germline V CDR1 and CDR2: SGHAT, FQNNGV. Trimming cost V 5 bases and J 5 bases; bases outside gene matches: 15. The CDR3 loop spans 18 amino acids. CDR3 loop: CASSRNVVLAGVLDTQYF. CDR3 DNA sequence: TGTGCCAGCAGCCGAAATGTAGTACTAGCGGGGGTTTTAGATACGCAGTATTTT.

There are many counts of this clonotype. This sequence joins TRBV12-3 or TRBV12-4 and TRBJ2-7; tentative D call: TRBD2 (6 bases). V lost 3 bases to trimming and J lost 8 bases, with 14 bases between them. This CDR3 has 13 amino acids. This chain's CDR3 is CASSFPGLYKQYF. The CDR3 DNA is TGTGCCAGCAGTTTTCCGGGACTTTACAAGCAGTACTTC.

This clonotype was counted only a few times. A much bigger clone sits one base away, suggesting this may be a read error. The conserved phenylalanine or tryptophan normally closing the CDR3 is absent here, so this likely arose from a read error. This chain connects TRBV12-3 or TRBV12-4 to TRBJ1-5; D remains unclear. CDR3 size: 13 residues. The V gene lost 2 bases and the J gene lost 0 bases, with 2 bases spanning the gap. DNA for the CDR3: TGTGCCAGCAGTTTAATTAGCAATCAGCCCCAGCATCTT. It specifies CASSLISNQPQHL.